A single sample is the source of the 27 T cell receptor beta chains below, sequenced in a study of OX40 agonist ivuxolimab in advanced cancers. The method was immunoSEQ multiplex PCR; TCRdb's version includes in-frame clones alone and lacks a portion of them. The table lists some 98,000 clones, about 79% of them singletons. The material was CD4+ or CD8+ T cells sorted from blood, obtained in a trial of the OX40 agonist ivuxolimab. All receptors derive from an adult with an advanced solid tumor such as melanoma, head and neck, liver or kidney cancer.

V and J are TRBV11-1 and TRBJ2-7; 11 nucleotides align to TRBD2. CDR1 and CDR2 (germline): SGHAT, FQDESV (reference sequence). This CDR3 contains 16 residues. V gave up 2 bases and J gave up 6 bases; unmatched junction bases: 9. The CDR3: CASSLRGRLAGIEQYF. In DNA form, the CDR3 reads TGTGCCAGCAGCTTACGAGGGCGACTAGCGGGGATCGAGCAGTACTTC.

The CDR3 loop reads CASSSEVSYGYTF. DNA for the CDR3: TGTGCCAGCAGCTCGGAGGTTAGCTATGGCTACACCTTC. The gene calls are TRBV6-5 and TRBJ1-2, with D unclear. CDR1 and CDR2 (germline): MNHEY, SVGAGI. V lost 6 bases and J lost 4, with 12 bases in between. The CDR3 has 13 residues.

Turning to this clone: The junction departs from the called germline gene at one end, perhaps through a read error. The chain combines TRBV6-1 with TRBJ2-1; 13 bases agree with TRBD2. The CDR3 runs to 13 residues. Looked up from germline, CDR1 is MNHNS and CDR2 is SASEGT. Here the CDR3 DNA reads TGCGCCTTACTAGCGGGGGGGCCCAATGAGCAGTTCTTC. This encodes CALLAGGPNEQFF.

This chain joins TRBV7-8 and TRBJ2-7, with D unclear. The CDR3 loop spans 11 amino acids. Looked up from germline, CDR1 is SGHVS and CDR2 is FQNEAQ. The V and J ends lost 3 bases and 4 bases respectively, with 4 bases between them. The CDR3 spells CASSFDYEQYF. The CDR3 DNA follows: TGTGCCAGCAGCTTCGATTACGAGCAGTACTTC.

The genes are TRBV11-2 and TRBJ2-1; tentatively, D is TRBD1 (6 bases). The germline CDR1 and CDR2 sequences are SGHAT and FQNNGV. V was shortened by 6 bases and J by 8 bases, with 17 bases between the two germline ends. The CDR3 has 14 residues. The CDR3, as DNA: TGTGCCAGCAGAGGGGACATCTCTGGGGATGAGCAGTTCTTC. It translates to CASRGDISGDEQFF.

The V and J genes are TRBV19 and TRBJ1-5, with D possibly matching TRBD1 (6 bases). CDR3 length: 13 residues. V lost 5 bases and J lost 4, with 9 bases in between. Germline V gene data show CDR1 as LNHDA and CDR2 as SQIVND (reference sequence). As DNA, the CDR3 is TGTGCCAGTAGTCCCGACAGGAATCAGCCCCAGCATTTT. It specifies CASSPDRNQPQHF.

The chain employs TRBV7-9 and TRBJ2-5; possible D gene TRBD1, 5 bases. Germline V lookup: CDR1 SEHNR, CDR2 FQNEAQ (reference sequence). V lost 3 bases and J 5 bases, leaving 13 bases between the germline ends. The CDR3 is 14 amino acids. This CDR3 is CASSFPTGAETQYF. In DNA form, the CDR3 reads TGTGCCAGCAGCTTCCCCACTGGGGCGGAGACCCAGTACTTC.

The rearrangement joins TRBV30 to TRBJ1-4; D remains unclear. The V and J ends lost 3 bases and 8 bases respectively, with 22 bases between them. CDR3 size: 16 residues. Per germline, CDR1 GTSNPN and CDR2 SVGIG (reference sequence). The DNA of the CDR3 is TGTGCCTGGAGCCCAGAATCGGCCCAAAGTAGGGAAAAACTGTTTTTT. Residues: CAWSPESAQSREKLFF.

V and J are TRBV11-3 and TRBJ2-2; maybe TRBD1 (6 bases). CDR1 is SGHNT, CDR2 YENEEA, per germline. V lost 6 bases to trimming and J lost 1 base, with 12 bases between them. The CDR3 runs 15 residues. The CDR3 bases are TGTGCCAGCAGAGCAGGGGTAGAGAACACCGGGGAGCTGTTTTTT. Amino acids: CASRAGVENTGELFF.

This chain uses TRBV9 with TRBJ2-3; D is unresolved. Germline loops: CDR1 SGDLS, CDR2 YYNGEE. The length of the CDR3 is 12 residues. Trimming left V 4 bases short and J 5 bases short, with 8 bases between. CDR3 nucleotide sequence: TGTGCCAGCAGCTCAGTGGGAGATACGCAGTATTTT. This encodes CASSSVGDTQYF.

The chain uses TRBV5-1 and TRBJ2-7; no firm D call. Deletions cut 2 bases from V and 5 bases from J, with 14 bases between. Germline V gene sequence: CDR1 SGHRS, CDR2 YFSETQ. The CDR3 has 14 amino acids. The DNA of the CDR3 is TGCGCCAGCAGCTTAAGGGCCACAAACCACGAGCAGTACTTC. Protein: CASSLRATNHEQYF.

The chain links TRBV5-5 to TRBJ1-1, with a weak D call TRBD1 (6 bases). Germline CDR1 and CDR2: SGHKS and YYEKEE (reference sequence). Trimming left V 3 bases short and J 1 base short, with 16 bases between. The CDR3 has 16 residues. The CDR3 sequence is CASSSQAGHRNTEAFF. The CDR3 DNA reads as TGTGCCAGCAGCTCACAAGCGGGACACCGGAACACTGAAGCTTTCTTT.

The chain combines TRBV14 with TRBJ1-3; D unclear. The germline gives CDR1 SGHDN, CDR2 FVKESK. V lost 2 bases and J 9 bases, leaving 5 bases between the germline ends. The CDR3 is 11 amino acids. The CDR3 here is CASSQWSTIYF. CDR3 in DNA: TGTGCCAGCAGCCAATGGAGCACCATATATTTT.

In its sample, this clone was seen once. Other DNA sequences in this sample translate to the same CDR3. The chain uses TRBV7-2 and TRBJ2-7, with 8 bases fitting TRBD2. Germline V gene lookup returns CDR1 SGHTA and CDR2 FQGNSA. CDR3 length: 16 amino acids. The ends lost 5 bases at V and 3 bases at J; junction bases unmatched: 12. The CDR3: CASSAAKREGRYEQYF. CDR3 coding DNA: TGTGCCAGCAGCGCCGCTAAACGGGAGGGCCGCTACGAGCAGTACTTC.

The chain employs TRBV10-3 and TRBJ2-7, with 8 nucleotides matching TRBD2. The CDR3 consists of 14 residues. The germline CDR1 and CDR2 sequences are ENHRY and SYGVKD. V lost 8 bases, J lost 0 bases, and 6 bases stayed unmatched. The chain's CDR3 is CAIRSGGSSYEQYF. The CDR3 DNA sequence: TGTGCCATCCGATCGGGAGGGAGCTCCTACGAGCAGTACTTC.

This chain connects TRBV20-1 to TRBJ1-5; D not certain. V lost 7 bases and J 4 bases, leaving 8 bases between the germline ends. Germline CDR1 reads DFQATT; CDR2 reads SNEGSKA (reference sequence). CDR3 length: 11 amino acids. In nucleotides, the CDR3 is TGCAGTGGGCGGGAAAATCAGCCCCAGCATTTT. It specifies CSGRENQPQHF.

The rearrangement joins TRBV28 to TRBJ2-7; tentative D call: TRBD1 (5 bases). V was cut by 6 bases and J by 2 bases, with 17 bases left in between. The CDR3 runs to 15 residues. CDR1 and CDR2 (germline): MDHEN, SYDVKM. The CDR3 spells CASSPARQIPYEQYF. The CDR3 DNA sequence: TGTGCCAGCAGCCCGGCCCGACAGATACCCTACGAGCAGTACTTC.

The gene calls are TRBV15 and TRBJ1-2, with unresolved D. V was pared by 0 bases and J by 4 bases, with 9 bases between. The germline gives CDR1 LNHNV, CDR2 YYDKDF (reference sequence). The CDR3 is 14 residues long. CDR3 sequence (DNA): TGTGCCACCAGCAGAGAGAGGGTAATCTATGGCTACACCTTC. Translating it yields CATSRERVIYGYTF.

The V gene is TRBV30, the J gene TRBJ1-2; the D is unclear. Per germline, CDR1 GTSNPN and CDR2 SVGIG (reference sequence). V was pared by 3 bases and J by 3 bases, with 2 bases between. This CDR3 is built from 10 residues. The CDR3 region has the DNA TGTGCCTGGAGGCACTATGGCTACACCTTC. Amino acids: CAWRHYGYTF.

This chain links TRBV10-3 with TRBJ1-5; 7 nucleotides align to TRBD1. The V gene end was trimmed by 9 bases and the J gene end by 0 bases; junction bases not matched to a gene: 5. This CDR3 contains 14 residues. Germline assignment: CDR1 ENHRY and CDR2 SYGVKD. The CDR3 DNA is TGTGCCATTGCGACAGGGAATAGCAATCAGCCCCAGCATTTT. Its translation: CAIATGNSNQPQHF.

This sequence joins TRBV28 and TRBJ2-7; tentative D call: TRBD1 (8 bases). CDR3 size: 15 residues. Per germline, CDR1 MDHEN and CDR2 SYDVKM. V was shortened by 10 bases and J by 1 base, with 20 bases between the two germline ends. The CDR3 loop is CATLGGQGASYEQYF. The CDR3 nucleotides read TGTGCCACCCTCGGGGGGCAGGGGGCGTCCTACGAGCAGTACTTC.

The chain links TRBV7-9 to TRBJ1-1, with 9 bases that match TRBD1. Germline V gene data show CDR1 as SEHNR and CDR2 as FQNEAQ (reference sequence). Trimming cost V 4 bases and J 1 base; bases outside gene matches: 7. The CDR3 contains 16 residues. DNA of the CDR3: TGTGCCAGCAGCTCTCGGACAGGGGCAGGGAACACTGAAGCTTTCTTT. Protein: CASSSRTGAGNTEAFF.

This sequence joins TRBV19 and TRBJ1-2; 7 bases line up with TRBD1. Looked up from germline, CDR1 is LNHDA and CDR2 is SQIVND (reference sequence). V dropped 2 bases and J dropped 0; count of bases not matched to a gene: 9. CDR3 length: 17 amino acids. CDR3 in amino acids: CASSIIGRTGANYGYTF. The CDR3, as DNA: TGTGCCAGTAGTATAATCGGGAGAACAGGGGCTAACTATGGCTACACCTTC.

The chain joins TRBV7-2 to TRBJ2-3; 12 bases agree with TRBD2. This CDR3 spans 18 amino acids. In germline, CDR1 is SGHTA, CDR2 FQGNSA. Trimming took 0 bases from V and 1 from J; bases not matched to a gene: 5. CDR3 coding DNA: TGTGCCAGCAGCTTAGCCCCCCGGACTAGCGGGGGCACAGATACGCAGTATTTT. This encodes CASSLAPRTSGGTDTQYF.

The chain joins TRBV14 to TRBJ1-6, with D unresolved. Germline V gene data show CDR1 as SGHDN and CDR2 as FVKESK. The CDR3 sequence is 13 residues long. Trimming pared 2 bases from V and 10 bases from J, leaving 9 bases between. The CDR3 here is CASSQKVGSPLHF. The CDR3 DNA follows: TGTGCCAGCAGCCAAAAAGTTGGATCACCCCTCCACTTT.

J is TRBJ1-5 and V is TRBV6-4; D is ambiguous. The ends were cut back, 3 bases at V and 2 bases at J, with 8 bases in the middle. Germline V gene data show CDR1 as MRHNA and CDR2 as SNTAGT. The CDR3 runs 14 residues. CDR3 residues: CASSEIGGNQPQHF. CDR3 coding DNA: TGTGCCAGCAGTGAGATAGGAGGCAATCAGCCCCAGCATTTT.

This chain links TRBV6-1 with TRBJ1-2, with a weak D call TRBD1 (6 bases). The CDR3 is 12 amino acids. Trimming shortened V by 5 bases and J by 5 bases, and 9 bases separated the two germline ends. Looked up from germline, CDR1 is MNHNS and CDR2 is SASEGT. CDR3: CASSKQGYGYTF. The CDR3 DNA reads TGTGCCAGCAGTAAACAGGGTTATGGCTACACCTTC.